This is a list of T cell receptor beta chains from one sample in a study of cytomegalovirus exposure and HLA in healthy donors. TCRdb's copy holds only in-frame clones and misses some; the assay was immunoSEQ multiplex PCR. The repertoire holds 72,000 or so clones, around 74% seen once, with nearly 7.5% in the top ten. Sequenced material: PBMCs. The receptor set was obtained from a woman aged 25 to 45 in good health and CMV-seropositive. Both conserved end residues are trimmed from each CDR3.

v_call	j_call	cdr3_length	cdr3_aa
TRBV9	TRBJ2-3	11	ASSPGSGDTQY
TRBV28	TRBJ2-1	13	ASSLGLRRTNEQF
TRBV16	TRBJ2-1	11	ASSQFVGREQF
TRBV5-1	TRBJ2-3	14	ASSPAGTGSTDTQY
TRBV6-1	TRBJ1-1	13	ASSLKGRGNTEAF
TRBV29-1	TRBJ2-7	16	SVESTGASGRATYEQY
TRBV6-5	TRBJ2-7	13	ASSPSGGTNYEQY
TRBV6-6	TRBJ2-3	14	ASAMGASSSTDTQY
TRBV6-1	TRBJ2-7	12	ASRSEGGTYEQY
TRBV5-5	TRBJ2-5	14	ASSLHGGGKGETQY
TRBV30	TRBJ2-7	12	AWSGGEGGREQY
TRBV5-6	TRBJ2-1	13	ASSPDRVAYNEQF
TRBV21-1	TRBJ1-1	13	ASSPRGRGKTGAF
TRBV4-2	TRBJ2-4	9	ASSQELVQY
TRBV6-1	TRBJ1-1	11	ASSRTGITEAF
TRBV4-3	TRBJ1-4	14	ASSQDWGGAGEKLF
TRBV28	TRBJ1-1	13	ASSFSTGLWTEAF
TRBV29-1	TRBJ2-7	13	SVKSGLAGFYEQY
TRBV10-2	TRBJ2-7	12	ASSAGQGGSEQY
TRBV29-1	TRBJ2-3	14	SVEGTVTGEHDTQY
TRBV27	TRBJ2-1	13	ASSTTPYPYNEQF
TRBV6-6	TRBJ1-1	13	ASSYLPDRGTEAF
TRBV6-1	TRBJ2-7	16	ASSEPPGLAGVRDEQY
TRBV19	TRBJ2-7	14	ASRASGTSGIYEQY
TRBV4-1	TRBJ2-7	15	ASSQIFAGTVSYEQY
TRBV5-1	TRBJ2-7	13	ASSFYRGPLREQY
TRBV15	TRBJ2-3	15	ATSSQRLAEMTDTQY
TRBV4-2	TRBJ1-1	12	ASSQPGTITEAF
TRBV27	TRBJ2-7	11	ASSISSGVEQY
TRBV27	TRBJ1-2	11	ASSLGQNYGYT
TRBV7-2	TRBJ2-3	14	ASSLEGRASTDTQY
TRBV15	TRBJ2-1	13	ATSRAGTSGRLQF
TRBV4-1	TRBJ2-2	12	ASSGQLNTGELF
TRBV29-1	TRBJ1-1	8	SASDSEAF
TRBV6-1	TRBJ2-7	16	ASSEVIGSRPSSYEQY
TRBV7-6	TRBJ2-3	15	ASSLFVASGSTDTQY
TRBV4-1	TRBJ2-5	11	ASSQGGEETQY
TRBV4-3	TRBJ2-1	14	ASSQVAGGPYNEQF
TRBV28	TRBJ2-7	11	ASSFDLSYEQY
TRBV4-2	TRBJ2-2	11	ASSQDSRGELF
TRBV5-6	TRBJ2-5	15	ASSLANRGGVGETQY
TRBV28	TRBJ1-2	11	ASSPGGNYGYT
TRBV5-3	TRBJ2-1	13	ARSCSGRTRDEQF
TRBV11-3	TRBJ2-7	13	ASSLADLPSYEQY
TRBV5-4	TRBJ2-3	11	ASSFRGTDTQY
TRBV6-1	TRBJ1-5	13	ASSSQGIGNQPQH
TRBV7-9	TRBJ2-1	13	ASSLVEREGYEQF
TRBV28	TRBJ1-5	14	ASSLFLQARNQPQH
TRBV28	NA	13	ASRIDRVKPYEQY
TRBV2	TRBJ2-1	12	ASSPGLAINEQF
TRBV30	TRBJ2-1	12	AWISGGSYNEQF
TRBV15	TRBJ2-2	15	ATSRDQGARNTGELF
TRBV7-6	TRBJ2-1	13	ASSLVGGGGGEQF
TRBV6-5	TRBJ2-5	11	ASSSGQGSSQY
TRBV15	TRBJ2-1	14	ATSRDLSGPSNEQF
TRBV2	TRBJ2-1	10	ASGLQAYEQF
TRBV5-8	TRBJ2-5	12	ASSLDRGQETQY
TRBV7-9	TRBJ1-4	15	SSSLQKRGTGVEKLF
TRBV18	TRBJ1-1	14	ASSPKSMGGFAEAF